The 11 T cell receptor beta chains below come from one sample, sequenced in a study of T cells in Graves' hyperthyroidism and ophthalmopathy. RNA transcripts served as the template for amplifying TCR beta CDR3 regions. Carried out on the TCR CDR3, a first-round RT-PCR used the HTBI primer set. One entry per CDR3 protein results from TCRdb running MiXCR on the multiplex PCR reads. The sample gives a few hundred thousand distinct CDR3 sequences, roughly 15% of which show up once; approximately 19% is in the top ten. The sequenced sample was blood. The receptors derive from a woman aged 60-75 years with Graves' ophthalmopathy.

This clonotype appeared many times. The gene calls are TRBV11-2 and TRBJ2-1; D assignment may be TRBD1 or TRBD2 (5 bases each). Germline V lookup: CDR1 SGHAT, CDR2 FQNNGV. CDR3 length: 12 amino acids. V was shortened by 5 bases and J by 9 bases, with 11 bases between the two germline ends. The CDR3 spells CASSNWGSEQFF. The DNA for the CDR3 is TGTGCCAGCAGCAATTGGGGGTCTGAGCAGTTCTTC.

This clonotype was observed at least ten times. The J gene is TRBJ2-1, the V gene TRBV2; D unresolved. The CDR3 loop spans 13 amino acids. V was cut by 2 bases and J by 5 bases, with 7 bases left in between. Germline CDR1 and CDR2: SNHLY and FYNNEI. The CDR3 protein is CASSELRDNEQFF. DNA of the CDR3: TGTGCCAGCAGTGAACTTAGGGACAATGAGCAGTTCTTC.

This clonotype was seen more than once but under ten times. The genes are TRBV28 and TRBJ1-2; 9 bases line up with TRBD1. This CDR3 comprises 15 residues. Germline lookup yields CDR1 MDHEN and CDR2 SYDVKM. Germline trimming cut 5 bases from V and 8 bases from J; bases unmatched to any gene: 12. The CDR3: CASSPRDRVLLGYTF. CDR3 nucleotides: TGTGCCAGCAGTCCCCGGGACAGGGTTTTATTGGGCTACACCTTC.

The J gene is TRBJ2-3, the V gene TRBV24-1; maybe TRBD1 (6 bases). This CDR3 is 14 amino acids long. Germline lookup yields CDR1 KGHDR and CDR2 SFDVKD. V shed 3 bases and J shed 6 bases, with 12 bases lying between them. The chain's CDR3 is CATSDRTEPDTQYF. The CDR3 nucleotides are TGTGCCACCAGTGATCGGACAGAACCGGATACGCAGTATTTT.

This clonotype appeared many times. The CDR3 here is CASSSPAKGNEKLFF. The CDR3 region has the DNA TGTGCCAGCAGTTCCCCCGCGAAGGGGAATGAAAAACTGTTTTTT. The chain employs TRBV28 and TRBJ1-4, with D maybe TRBD1 (5 bases). CDR3 length: 15 residues. In germline, CDR1 is MDHEN, CDR2 SYDVKM. Trimming stripped 4 bases from V and 5 bases from J, with 14 bases between. The full variable domain, its missing parts supplied by reference TRBV28 and TRBJ1-4, is DVKVTQSSRYLVKRTGEKVFLECVQDMDHENMFWYRQDPGLGLRLIYFSYDVKMKEKGDIPEGYSVSREKKERFSLILESASTNQTSMYLCASSSPAKGNEKLFFGSGTQLSVL.

This clonotype was seen a few times. This rearrangement joins TRBV7-3 to TRBJ2-7; 9 bases map to TRBD2. With 5 bases clipped from V and 5 bases from J, the junction kept 10 bases outside the gene matches. CDR3 length equals 15 residues. Germline loops: CDR1 SGHTA, CDR2 FQGTGA. The CDR3 sequence: CASSPLAGPGHEQYF. CDR3 nucleotides: TGTGCCAGCAGCCCTCTAGCGGGACCGGGTCACGAGCAGTACTTC.

With regard to this clonotype: One end of the junction does not line up with germline, which may come from a read error. V usage is TRBV7-7 and J usage is TRBJ2-1; 9 bases are shared with TRBD1. CDR1 is SSHAT, CDR2 FNYEAQ, per germline (reference sequence). CDR3 size: 13 residues. The CDR3 spells CASSVQGANEQFF. CDR3 DNA sequence: TGTGCTAGCAGCGTACAGGGGGCCAATGAGCAGTTCTTC.

This clonotype was detected only once. The V gene is TRBV12-3 or TRBV12-4, the J gene TRBJ1-5, with 9 bases lining up with TRBD1. Trimming took 6 bases from V and 1 from J; bases not matched to a gene: 7. The CDR3 runs 16 residues. CDR3: CASRPAGTGSNQPQHF. DNA of the CDR3: TGTGCCAGCAGGCCGGCCGGGACAGGGAGCAATCAGCCCCAGCATTTT.

This clonotype has more than one count but fewer than ten. The chain combines TRBV27 with TRBJ2-7; D may correspond to TRBD1 or TRBD2 (7 bases each). Trimming cost V 6 bases and J 3 bases, with 15 bases left between them. CDR3 length: 14 amino acids. In germline, CDR1 is MNHEY, CDR2 SMNVEV (reference sequence). CDR3 sequence (DNA): TGTGCCAGCAGCCGCAGGGGGGGGGACTACGAGCAGTACTTC. This translates into CASSRRGGDYEQYF.

This rearrangement joins TRBV6-5 to TRBJ2-7; a weak D match, TRBD2 (6 bases). Trimming shortened V by 2 bases and J by 2 bases, and 10 bases separated the two germline ends. CDR1 and CDR2 from the germline V gene are MNHEY and SVGAGI. This CDR3 is built from 14 residues. CDR3 sequence: CASSYLGGTYEQYF. The DNA of the CDR3 is TGTGCCAGCAGTTACCTCGGCGGGACCTACGAGCAGTACTTC.

With respect to this clonotype: Given a much more abundant clone one base away, this may be a read error. The chain couples TRBV9 to TRBJ1-1, with D hard to call. The CDR3 is 13 residues long. Germline CDR1 is SGDLS and CDR2 is YYNGEE. The CDR3 coding sequence is TGTTCCAGCAGCACCCGCTCAGACACTGAAGCTTTCTTT. It yields the protein CSSSTRSDTEAFF.